The rows below give T cell receptor beta chains drawn from one sample of a study of early stage breast cancer tumors. Sequencing was performed with immunoSEQ multiplex PCR; in TCRdb, only in-frame clones are kept and a portion is missing. This table holds about 5,400 clones, about two thirds found once. The sample taken for sequencing was breast tumor tissue. Every receptor here comes from a person aged 55 to 75 with breast cancer. Both conserved end residues are part of each CDR3. D genes are given only for firm matches. Size is stated for part of the rows, as once, few or many counts, or as a class when the clone is expanded.

abundance	d_gene	v_gene	j_gene	CDR3aa	CDR3nt
NA	NA	TRBV5-6	TRBJ2-5	CASSLNPLQETQYF	TGTGCCAGCAGCTTGAACCCTCTCCAAGAGACCCAGTACTTC
once	TRBD2	TRBV7-9	TRBJ2-3	CASSFAGLTTDTQYF	TGTGCCAGCAGCTTCGCGGGACTAACCACAGATACGCAGTATTTT
NA	TRBD1	TRBV7-8	TRBJ2-2	CASSLTGGGTGELFF	TGTGCCAGCAGCCTGACAGGGGGTGGCACCGGGGAGCTGTTTTTT
NA	NA	TRBV18	TRBJ1-5	CASSPPGGEMRPQHF	TGTGCCAGCTCACCCCCCGGAGGGGAGATGAGGCCCCAGCATTTT
NA	TRBD1	TRBV7-2	TRBJ1-2	CASSLDPGQGALGGYTF	TGTGCCAGCAGCTTAGATCCCGGACAGGGGGCGTTAGGGGGCTACACCTTC
NA	NA	TRBV5-5	TRBJ1-2	CASSLAGVGGYYGYTF	TGTGCCAGCAGCTTGGCTGGGGTGGGGGGCTACTATGGCTACACCTTC
NA	NA	TRBV7-9	TRBJ2-5	CASSLVVAAPTQYF	TGTGCCAGCAGCTTAGTAGTAGCCGCCCCTACCCAGTACTTC
NA	NA	TRBV23-1	TRBJ2-7	CASSQVDPDYEQYF	TGCGCCAGCAGTCAAGTTGATCCGGACTACGAGCAGTACTTC
once	TRBD1	TRBV19	TRBJ2-1	CASSLMGQGSNEQFF	TGTGCCAGTAGCCTCATGGGACAGGGGTCAAATGAGCAGTTCTTC
NA	NA	TRBV5-1	TRBJ2-5	CASSLPDSGETQYF	TGCGCCAGCAGCTTGCCGGACTCGGGGGAGACCCAGTACTTC
NA	TRBD1	TRBV7-9	TRBJ2-5	CASSPGAGGWETQYF	TGTGCCAGCAGCCCAGGAGCAGGGGGCTGGGAGACCCAGTACTTC
NA	TRBD1	TRBV27	TRBJ1-6	CASSSITGDNSPLHF	TGTGCCAGCAGTTCCATCACAGGGGATAATTCACCCCTCCACTTT
NA	TRBD1	TRBV2	TRBJ1-1	CASSAGTEDIF	TGTGCCAGCAGCGCTGGGACAGAAGATATCTTT
few	NA	TRBV7-9	TRBJ1-2	CASSLASGPGLGYTF	TGTGCCAGCAGCTTAGCAAGTGGACCGGGCCTTGGCTACACCTTC
NA	NA	TRBV27	TRBJ2-7	CASSPGTLAYEQYF	TGTGCCAGCAGCCCAGGGACATTGGCCTACGAGCAGTACTTC
NA	TRBD1	TRBV11-2	TRBJ2-2	CASSSPGQGAAELFF	TGTGCCAGCAGCTCACCGGGACAGGGGGCTGCGGAGCTGTTTTTT
NA	TRBD2	TRBV5-1	TRBJ2-3	CASSFLKRGGTDTQYF	TGCGCCAGCAGCTTCTTAAAGCGGGGGGGCACAGATACGCAGTATTTT
NA	TRBD2	TRBV5-6	TRBJ2-3	CASSSGLAGGRKTDTQYF	TGTGCCAGCAGCTCAGGACTAGCGGGGGGCCGGAAAACAGATACGCAGTATTTT
few	NA	TRBV7-2	TRBJ2-7	CASKGGATYEQYF	TGTGCCAGCAAAGGGGGGGCGACCTACGAGCAGTACTTC
NA	NA	TRBV7-3	TRBJ2-3	CASSPLGALGTDTQYF	TGTGCCAGCAGCCCCTTAGGAGCTCTCGGCACAGATACGCAGTATTTT
once	TRBD1	TRBV10-3	TRBJ2-2	CAINEGADIVTGELFF	TGTGCCATCAACGAGGGGGCCGATATTGTCACCGGGGAGCTGTTTTTT
NA	NA	TRBV9	TRBJ2-1	CASSVGTTNEQFF	TGTGCCAGCAGCGTAGGAACAACCAATGAGCAGTTCTTC
NA	NA	TRBV7-3	TRBJ1-1	CASSLQNTEAFF	TGTGCCAGCAGTCTTCAGAACACTGAAGCTTTCTTT
few	TRBD2	TRBV7-9	TRBJ2-7	CASSWPSGRPAYEQYF	TGTGCCAGCAGCTGGCCTAGCGGGAGACCGGCGTACGAGCAGTACTTC
NA	TRBD2	TRBV10-2	TRBJ2-3	CASRPFAGGRPGTDTQYF	TGCGCCAGCCGTCCCTTTGCGGGAGGGCGTCCTGGCACAGATACGCAGTATTTT
NA	NA	TRBV5-1	TRBJ2-1	CASSQDAGSYNEQFF	TGCGCCAGCAGCCAGGACGCTGGGAGCTACAATGAGCAGTTCTTC
NA	NA	TRBV15	TRBJ2-4	CATSRGGDNKNIQYF	TGTGCCACCAGCAGAGGGGGGGATAATAAAAACATTCAGTACTTC
few	NA	TRBV29-1	TRBJ2-5	CSVEGGPSETQYF	TGCAGCGTCGAAGGGGGGCCCTCGGAGACCCAGTACTTC
NA	TRBD1	TRBV27	TRBJ1-1	CASSSQGQLGISSRNTEAFF	TGTGCCAGCAGTTCTCAGGGACAGTTAGGGATCTCGTCCCGGAACACTGAAGCTTTCTTT
NA	NA	TRBV20-1	TRBJ2-3	CSAGVTDTQYF	TGCAGTGCCGGAGTGACAGATACGCAGTATTTT
NA	NA	TRBV14	TRBJ1-4	CASSQDVRSYNEKLFF	TGTGCCAGCAGCCAAGATGTCAGGAGTTATAATGAAAAACTGTTTTTT
once	NA	TRBV21-1	TRBJ2-2	CASCGGKGSGELFF	TGTGCCAGCTGTGGCGGGAAGGGGTCCGGGGAGCTGTTTTTT
NA	TRBD1	TRBV6-5	TRBJ2-6	CASSGQGFGANVLTF	TGTGCCAGCAGTGGACAGGGATTTGGGGCCAACGTCCTGACTTTC
NA	NA	TRBV9	TRBJ2-3	CASSVGGGARPTDTQYF	TGTGCCAGCAGCGTAGGAGGAGGGGCTAGACCCACAGATACGCAGTATTTT
NA	NA	TRBV19	TRBJ1-3	CASSTRTGSGNTIYF	TGTGCCAGTAGTACCCGGACGGGCTCTGGAAACACCATATATTTT
NA	TRBD2	TRBV19	TRBJ2-3	CASSKRALAGVGDTQYF	TGTGCCAGTAGTAAGAGGGCCCTAGCGGGGGTGGGAGATACGCAGTATTTT